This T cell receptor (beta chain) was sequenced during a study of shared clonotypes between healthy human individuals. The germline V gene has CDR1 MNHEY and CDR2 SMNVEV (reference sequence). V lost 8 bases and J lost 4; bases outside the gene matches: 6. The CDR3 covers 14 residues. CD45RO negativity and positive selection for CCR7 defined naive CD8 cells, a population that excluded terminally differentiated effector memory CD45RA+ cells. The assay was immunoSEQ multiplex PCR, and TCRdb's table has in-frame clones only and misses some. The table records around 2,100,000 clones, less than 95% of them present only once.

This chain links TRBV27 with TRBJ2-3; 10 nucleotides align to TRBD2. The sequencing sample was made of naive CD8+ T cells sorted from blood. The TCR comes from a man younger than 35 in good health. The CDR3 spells CASGASGRADTQYF. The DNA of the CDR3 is TGTGCCAGCGGCGCTAGCGGGAGAGCAGATACGCAGTATTTT.